The entry below gives a single TCR beta chain sequence along with its context. Its antigen remains unknown. This entry belongs to a study of CD8+ T cells in alopecia areata. Whole-study context: Patients received oral tofacitinib, 5 to 10 mg twice daily, for moderate-to-severe alopecia areata.

Points from the study as a whole: Clarity of TCR sharing across patients fell short of that in mice, possibly HLA-related.

CDR1 and CDR2 from the germline V gene are MNHEY and SMNVEV (reference sequence). CDR3 length equals 14 residues. The V segment lost 5 bases and the J segment 8 bases; nucleotides outside the gene matches: 8. Treatment denoted: oral pan-JAK inhibitor, 5-10 mg twice daily. Isolated RNA was reverse transcribed into cDNA used as the sequencing template. Produced via immunoSEQ multiplex PCR; TCRdb's table is partial and in-frame only. The sample holds about 110,000 clones, roughly three fifths seen once. The receptor was isolated from a human donor with alopecia areata. Source: CD8+ T cells sorted from blood, taken at week 24, from a patient treated with tofacitinib. The rearrangement joins TRBV27 to TRBJ1-4, with 7 bases lining up with TRBD1. The CDR3 sequence is CASSLWTGNEKLFF. The CDR3 DNA reads TGTGCCAGCAGTCTTTGGACAGGAAACGAAAAACTGTTTTTT.